The 28 T cell receptor beta chains in this list originate from one sample, sequenced in a study of T cell changes during pregnancy in multiple sclerosis. Sequenced by immunoSEQ multiplex PCR; TCRdb stores in-frame clones only, minus some. Seen here are about 70,000 clones, approximately 94% observed once, and the top ten hold about 0.6%. This sample comprised peripheral blood, obtained in the third trimester of pregnancy. Every receptor here comes from a female donor with multiple sclerosis, enrolled in a pregnancy study.

The genes are TRBV9 and TRBJ1-1; D perhaps matches TRBD1 (6 bases). Germline V gives CDR1 SGDLS, CDR2 YYNGEE. The CDR3 totals 12 residues. V was shortened by 7 bases and J by 1 base, with 8 bases between the two germline ends. The CDR3 loop reads CASSGQNTEAFF. The CDR3 nucleotides read TGTGCCAGCTCGGGACAGAACACTGAAGCTTTCTTT.

The J gene is TRBJ1-1, the V gene TRBV2, with D perhaps TRBD1 (6 bases). Germline V gives CDR1 SNHLY, CDR2 FYNNEI. The CDR3 is 13 amino acids. With 6 bases removed from V and 2 bases from J, the gap between germline ends came to 10 bases. DNA for the CDR3: TGTGCCAGCAGAATACAGGGAAACACTGAAGCTTTCTTT. It translates to CASRIQGNTEAFF.

The chain combines TRBV9 with TRBJ2-7; 12 nucleotides align to TRBD1. The CDR3 runs to 15 residues. Germline V gene data show CDR1 as SGDLS and CDR2 as YYNGEE. The trim removed 2 bases at V and 5 bases at J, leaving 5 bases unmatched. The chain's CDR3 is CASSVRDRGRDEQYF. DNA of the CDR3: TGTGCCAGCAGCGTTCGGGACAGGGGGCGCGACGAGCAGTACTTC. The full variable domain, rest sourced from reference TRBV9 and TRBJ2-7, is DSGVTQTPKHLITATGQRVTLRCSPRSGDLSVYWYQQSLDQGLQFLIQYYNGEERAKGNILERFSAQQFPDLHSELNLSSLELGDSALYFCASSVRDRGRDEQYFGPGTRLTVT.

The sample holds one count of this clone. The V call is TRBV9, the J call TRBJ2-7; possibly TRBD2 for D (7 bases). The CDR3 is 17 amino acids. Germline values: CDR1 SGDLS, CDR2 YYNGEE. V lost 3 bases and J 5 bases, leaving 24 bases between the germline ends. DNA for the CDR3: TGTGCCAGCAGCGCCCCTCTTGGGGGGGCAGACGGCCACGAGCAGTACTTC. Translated: CASSAPLGGADGHEQYF.

The table lists this clone with a count of one. This chain uses TRBV6-1 with TRBJ1-1; 10 nucleotides align to TRBD1. V lost 4 bases and J lost 4; bases outside the gene matches: 6. Germline CDR1 reads MNHNS; CDR2 reads SASEGT. This CDR3 is 15 amino acids long. CDR3 sequence (DNA): TGTGCCAGCAGTGCCCGGACAGGGGGAGGCACTGAAGCTTTCTTT. This sequence encodes CASSARTGGGTEAFF.

The chain recombines TRBV9 with TRBJ2-3; weak D call: TRBD1 (6 bases). The V gene lost 5 bases and the J gene lost 4 bases, with 20 bases spanning the gap. The CDR3 covers 16 residues. The germline V gene has CDR1 SGDLS and CDR2 YYNGEE. The DNA for the CDR3 is TGTGCCAGCAGTTTAGGGCCTCTCAGGGGCTCAGATACGCAGTATTTT. It encodes CASSLGPLRGSDTQYF.

The table lists this clone with a count of one. This chain uses TRBV7-9 with TRBJ2-7; possibly TRBD1 for D (6 bases). Germline values: CDR1 SEHNR, CDR2 FQNEAQ (reference sequence). The CDR3 contains 15 residues. V lost 2 bases and J 3 bases, leaving 14 bases between the germline ends. The CDR3 spells CASSLIRQANYEQYF. CDR3 nucleotide sequence: TGTGCCAGCAGCTTAATCAGACAGGCAAACTACGAGCAGTACTTC.

The chain employs TRBV7-2 and TRBJ2-7, with D possibly being TRBD1 (7 bases). The germline gives CDR1 SGHTA, CDR2 FQGNSA. The CDR3 loop spans 14 amino acids. Between the trimmed V and J ends, which lost 7 bases and 7 bases, there was a span of 20 bases. CDR3 DNA sequence: TGTGCCAGCACCTCGGTCAGGGGGGTAGGGGAGCAGTACTTC. Amino acids: CASTSVRGVGEQYF.

The rearrangement links TRBV27 to TRBJ2-7; perhaps TRBD2 as D (6 bases). The CDR3 loop spans 14 amino acids. CDR1 MNHEY and CDR2 SMNVEV come from the germline V gene (reference sequence). Trimming shortened V by 3 bases and J by 4 bases, and 13 bases separated the two germline ends. The CDR3 nucleotides read TGTGCCAGCAGTTTTTCCGGGGGAGCGTACGAGCAGTACTTC. Its protein product is CASSFSGGAYEQYF.

The V gene is TRBV5-1, the J gene TRBJ1-2; no clear D gene. The CDR3 totals 13 residues. The germline V gene encodes CDR1 SGHRS and CDR2 YFSETQ. V was cut by 4 bases and J by 6 bases, with 13 bases left in between. CDR3 in amino acids: CASSPGKNHGYTF. The CDR3, as DNA: TGCGCCAGCAGCCCCGGGAAGAACCATGGCTACACCTTC.

This chain connects TRBV7-2 to TRBJ2-5, with 8 positions matching TRBD2. Germline-derived CDR1 and CDR2 are SGHTA and FQGNSA. V shed 5 bases and J 0 bases; nucleotides not matched to a gene: 5. This CDR3 contains 15 residues. The CDR3 sequence: CASSLSGAHQETQYF. DNA for the CDR3: TGTGCCAGCAGCCTTAGCGGGGCTCACCAAGAGACCCAGTACTTC. The full variable domain, completed using reference TRBV7-2 and TRBJ2-5, is GAGVSQSPSNKVTEKGKDVELRCDPISGHTALYWYRQSLGQGLEFLIYFQGNSAPDKSGLPSDRFSAERTGGSVSTLTIQRTQQEDSAVYLCASSLSGAHQETQYFGPGTRLLVL.

The chain has TRBV10-3 and TRBJ2-3, with a possible D match to TRBD2 (5 bases). V shed 11 bases and J shed 1 base, with 10 bases lying between them. Germline V gene data show CDR1 as ENHRY and CDR2 as SYGVKD. CDR3 length: 12 residues. The CDR3 bases are TGTGCCGCATCGCGGGGCACAGATACGCAGTATTTT. The encoded protein is CAASRGTDTQYF.

This chain uses TRBV5-4 with TRBJ1-1, with 7 bases that match TRBD1. The V gene's germline CDR1 is SGHNT and CDR2 YYREEE (reference sequence). The CDR3 consists of 13 residues. With 4 bases clipped from V and 4 bases from J, the junction kept 4 bases outside the gene matches. The CDR3 nucleotides read TGTGCCAGCAGCCCGACAGGGACCACTGAAGCTTTCTTT. The encoded protein is CASSPTGTTEAFF.

J is TRBJ1-2 and V is TRBV9; unclear D gene. V lost 0 bases and J 0 bases, leaving 15 bases between the germline ends. The germline V gene has CDR1 SGDLS and CDR2 YYNGEE. The CDR3 sequence is 17 residues long. CDR3 nucleotides: TGTGCCAGCAGCGTAGATGAGGGTGGGCGAACTAACTATGGCTACACCTTC. This encodes CASSVDEGGRTNYGYTF.

This clone has more than one count but fewer than ten. This chain uses TRBV6-6 with TRBJ1-5; D not certain. The CDR3 covers 11 residues. CDR1 and CDR2 from the germline V gene are MNHNY and SVGAGI (reference sequence). The V gene lost 2 bases and the J gene lost 12 bases, with 8 bases spanning the gap. The CDR3 spells CASSYTEGQHF. In DNA form, the CDR3 reads TGTGCCAGCAGTTACACTGAGGGCCAGCATTTT.

The chain uses TRBV6-4 and TRBJ2-2, with TRBD1 as a possible D gene (6 bases). Trimming took off 7 bases at V and 2 bases at J, with 11 bases between the two ends. The CDR3 is 14 residues long. CDR1 and CDR2 (germline): MRHNA, SNTAGT. This CDR3 reads CASMQGQNTGELFF. The CDR3 bases are TGTGCCAGCATGCAGGGGCAAAACACCGGGGAGCTGTTTTTT.

The rearrangement uses TRBV19 and TRBJ2-7, with D maybe TRBD2 (6 bases). CDR3 length: 15 residues. Germline V gene data show CDR1 as LNHDA and CDR2 as SQIVND (reference sequence). V was shortened by 3 bases and J by 3 bases, with 15 bases between the two germline ends. CDR3 residues: CASSMVGGGSYEQYF. CDR3 nucleotides: TGTGCCAGTAGTATGGTGGGAGGAGGAAGCTACGAGCAGTACTTC.

The V and J genes are TRBV15 and TRBJ2-1, with D tentatively TRBD2 (7 bases). Per the germline V gene, CDR1 is LNHNV and CDR2 is YYDKDF (reference sequence). The V end lost 1 base, the J end lost 6 bases, and 13 bases lay between the germline ends. The CDR3 has 15 residues. CDR3 in amino acids: CATSRAGGLGNEQFF. DNA of the CDR3: TGTGCCACCAGCAGAGCGGGGGGCTTGGGCAATGAGCAGTTCTTC.

The chain is built from TRBV9 and TRBJ2-5, with D possibly matching TRBD1 (6 bases). The germline CDR1 and CDR2 sequences are SGDLS and YYNGEE. Trimming took 3 bases from V and 0 from J, leaving 9 bases between them. The length of the CDR3 is 14 residues. Written as DNA, the CDR3 is TGTGCCAGCAGCGCCACAGGGCACCAAGAGACCCAGTACTTC. Its protein product is CASSATGHQETQYF.

V usage is TRBV19 and J usage is TRBJ1-2; D gene ambiguous. The CDR3 is 14 residues long. Germline V CDR1 and CDR2: LNHDA, SQIVND (reference sequence). V was clipped by 5 bases and J by 8 bases, with 18 bases between them. CDR3 in amino acids: CASSPWAAGGGYTF. In DNA form, the CDR3 reads TGTGCCAGTAGTCCCTGGGCGGCAGGAGGAGGCTACACCTTC. Drawing the rest from reference TRBV19 and TRBJ1-2, the complete variable domain is DGGITQSPKYLFRKEGQNVTLSCEQNLNHDAMYWYRQDPGQGLRLIYYSQIVNDFQKGDIAEGYSVSREKKESFPLTVTSAQKNPTAFYLCASSPWAAGGGYTFGSGTRLTVV.

This chain joins TRBV6-5 and TRBJ2-7; D is ambiguous. The germline V and J ends were trimmed by 5 bases and 5 bases, with 13 bases remaining between them. The germline CDR1 and CDR2 sequences are MNHEY and SVGAGI. The CDR3 loop spans 13 amino acids. The CDR3 reads CASSNDSPDEQYF. In DNA, the CDR3 is TGTGCCAGCAGTAACGATTCGCCGGACGAGCAGTACTTC.

This sequence joins TRBV10-2 and TRBJ2-2; 9 nucleotides align to TRBD1. The CDR3 is 15 amino acids. V lost 8 bases to trimming and J lost 1 base; unmatched junction nucleotides: 5. Per germline, CDR1 WSHSY and CDR2 SAAADI. This CDR3 is CASLPTGGNTGELFF. The CDR3 bases are TGCGCCAGCCTTCCGACAGGGGGGAACACCGGGGAGCTGTTTTTT.

In its sample, this clone was seen once. V gene TRBV5-5 combines with J gene TRBJ1-2; no definite D call. Trimming pared 5 bases from V and 7 bases from J, leaving 18 bases between. Germline V gives CDR1 SGHKS, CDR2 YYEKEE (reference sequence). The CDR3 extends over 14 amino acids. The CDR3 protein is CASSPAASISGYTF. The CDR3 region has the DNA TGTGCCAGCAGTCCTGCTGCTTCTATCTCTGGCTACACCTTC.

The chain combines TRBV15 with TRBJ1-6; maybe TRBD1 (5 bases). The CDR3 runs 14 residues. Trimming took off 1 base at V and 9 bases at J, with 10 bases between the two ends. Germline values: CDR1 LNHNV, CDR2 YYDKDF (reference sequence). The CDR3 spells CATSRGGVISPLHF. Written as DNA, the CDR3 is TGTGCCACCAGCAGAGGGGGGGTAATTTCACCCCTCCACTTT.

The chain combines TRBV29-1 with TRBJ1-3, with 7 bases aligning to TRBD1. With 7 bases clipped from V and 1 base from J, the junction kept 4 bases outside the gene matches. CDR1 is SQVTM, CDR2 ANQGSEA, per germline. This CDR3 has 13 amino acids. The CDR3 sequence: CSAQQGSGNTIYF. CDR3 sequence (DNA): TGCAGCGCTCAACAGGGGTCTGGAAACACCATATATTTT.

The chain employs TRBV6-1 and TRBJ2-3; 9 bases map to TRBD1. CDR1 and CDR2 (germline): MNHNS, SASEGT. The CDR3 length is 15 residues. V was pared by 8 bases and J by 4 bases, with 10 bases of the junction left unmatched. The CDR3 sequence: CASLPGTGMSDTQYF. DNA for the CDR3: TGTGCCAGCCTCCCCGGGACAGGGATGTCAGATACGCAGTATTTT.

In its sample, this clone was seen a few times. This chain joins TRBV30 and TRBJ2-5, with TRBD2 as a possible D gene (5 bases). Germline V gene sequence: CDR1 GTSNPN, CDR2 SVGIG (reference sequence). The V and J ends lost 0 bases and 2 bases respectively, with 13 bases between them. The CDR3 contains 15 residues. The CDR3 DNA sequence: TGTGCCTGGAGTGTAGGAACGGGGTTACAAGAGACCCAGTACTTC. Its protein product is CAWSVGTGLQETQYF.

This rearrangement joins TRBV11-2 to TRBJ2-7, with D possibly matching TRBD1 (6 bases). This CDR3 is 19 amino acids long. The germline gives CDR1 SGHAT, CDR2 FQNNGV. Trimming stripped 2 bases from V and 3 bases from J, with 26 bases between. The CDR3 DNA follows: TGTGCCAGCAGCTTAACTTCCGGTGGCCCTTGGACAGAGGTCTACGAGCAGTACTTC. Translating it yields CASSLTSGGPWTEVYEQYF.